Listed below are T cell receptor beta chains from one sample, sequenced in a study of T-cell reconstitution after alpha-beta-depleted transplantation in children. TCRdb re-called the PCR reads with MiXCR, one entry per CDR3 protein. The table includes 550,000 to 800,000 distinct CDR3 sequences, around 13% detected once. Material: PBMCs, obtained before TCRalphabeta/CD19-depleted stem cell transplant. Every receptor here comes from a girl aged 2-9 years with congenital amegakaryocytic thrombocytopenia, due to receive a stem cell transplant. CDR3s leave out the opening cysteine and the closing phenylalanine or tryptophan. The order of the fields is J gene, V gene, CDR3 protein.

j_call: TRBJ2-3; v_call: TRBV20-1; cdr3_aa: SAIPRAITDTQY
j_call: TRBJ1-1; v_call: TRBV12-5; cdr3_aa: ASGWGNPNTEAF
j_call: TRBJ2-3; v_call: TRBV20-1; cdr3_aa: SARAIGDTQY
j_call: TRBJ2-2; v_call: TRBV4-1; cdr3_aa: ASSQEGANTGELF
j_call: TRBJ1-2; v_call: TRBV20-1; cdr3_aa: SATSGVDYGYT
j_call: TRBJ2-1; v_call: TRBV12-3/TRBV12-4; cdr3_aa: ASSFPSASGRYNEQF
j_call: TRBJ2-1; v_call: TRBV7-6; cdr3_aa: ASSSMTSGSYNEQF
j_call: TRBJ1-2; v_call: TRBV5-1; cdr3_aa: ASTEQGAYGYT
j_call: TRBJ1-1; v_call: TRBV5-4; cdr3_aa: ASKDRTDTEAF
j_call: TRBJ2-1; v_call: TRBV20-1; cdr3_aa: SANIAGPPYNEQF
j_call: TRBJ2-3; v_call: TRBV20-1; cdr3_aa: SARDLGLTDTQY
j_call: TRBJ2-4; v_call: TRBV5-1; cdr3_aa: ASSLAGRPGNIQY
j_call: TRBJ1-6; v_call: TRBV7-9; cdr3_aa: ASSLDRQANSPLH
j_call: TRBJ1-5; v_call: TRBV4-1; cdr3_aa: ASSQRGQANQPQH
j_call: TRBJ2-1; v_call: TRBV7-2; cdr3_aa: ASSFGTSYLYEQF
j_call: TRBJ2-3; v_call: TRBV27; cdr3_aa: ASSLVASPDTQY
j_call: TRBJ2-5; v_call: TRBV12-3/TRBV12-4; cdr3_aa: ASRTSDRVETQY
j_call: TRBJ2-3; v_call: TRBV30; cdr3_aa: AWSVRRGGRTDTQY
j_call: TRBJ2-1; v_call: TRBV14; cdr3_aa: ASSPPLASGNPYNEQF
j_call: TRBJ1-4; v_call: TRBV3-1; cdr3_aa: ASGDSQNEKLF
j_call: TRBJ2-5; v_call: TRBV7-9; cdr3_aa: ASSLWAGSRDQETQY
j_call: TRBJ2-3; v_call: TRBV28; cdr3_aa: ASTSHETRLYTDTQY
j_call: TRBJ2-5; v_call: TRBV7-9; cdr3_aa: ASSTGTETQY
j_call: TRBJ2-2; v_call: TRBV12-3/TRBV12-4; cdr3_aa: ASTKPPGTKNTGELF
j_call: TRBJ2-2; v_call: TRBV6-2/TRBV6-3; cdr3_aa: ASSYASQIGELF
j_call: TRBJ1-6; v_call: TRBV25-1; cdr3_aa: ASSSGVVGASPLH
j_call: TRBJ2-1; v_call: TRBV12-3/TRBV12-4; cdr3_aa: ASNQFTSGGWNEQF
j_call: TRBJ2-5; v_call: TRBV5-1; cdr3_aa: ASSLERTGKETQY
j_call: TRBJ2-1; v_call: TRBV5-1; cdr3_aa: ASSSGGVHNEQF
j_call: TRBJ2-6; v_call: TRBV27; cdr3_aa: ASSGGGWGRSQGVLT
j_call: TRBJ2-3; v_call: TRBV19; cdr3_aa: ASMRRREETQY
j_call: TRBJ2-1; v_call: TRBV4-1; cdr3_aa: ASSQIRGEQF
j_call: TRBJ2-5; v_call: TRBV14; cdr3_aa: ASSHVQETQY
j_call: TRBJ2-7; v_call: TRBV20-1; cdr3_aa: SAYDPLFDEQY
j_call: TRBJ2-1; v_call: TRBV20-1; cdr3_aa: SALRLTSYNEQF
j_call: TRBJ1-1; v_call: TRBV5-1; cdr3_aa: AILGEGTANTEAF
j_call: TRBJ1-2; v_call: TRBV5-1; cdr3_aa: ASSLRRYGYT
j_call: TRBJ2-5; v_call: TRBV7-8; cdr3_aa: ASSLGLAGWRETQY
j_call: TRBJ1-1; v_call: TRBV15; cdr3_aa: ATSRRQGVNTEAF
j_call: TRBJ2-1; v_call: TRBV20-1; cdr3_aa: SARVGDTLYNEQF
j_call: TRBJ2-7; v_call: TRBV20-1; cdr3_aa: SANRGPYEQY
j_call: TRBJ1-2; v_call: TRBV5-8; cdr3_aa: ASSFRTGGGYT
j_call: TRBJ1-5; v_call: TRBV12-3/TRBV12-4; cdr3_aa: ASSPRNQPQH
j_call: TRBJ2-3; v_call: TRBV6-1; cdr3_aa: ASAELAGDELTGTDTQY
j_call: TRBJ2-7; v_call: TRBV12-3/TRBV12-4; cdr3_aa: ASSLNRQQGLY
j_call: TRBJ2-6; v_call: TRBV12-3/TRBV12-4; cdr3_aa: ASSLGPSGANVLT
j_call: TRBJ2-7; v_call: TRBV5-1; cdr3_aa: ASSLNGGYEQY
j_call: TRBJ2-6; v_call: TRBV6-1; cdr3_aa: ASSEESSGANVLT
j_call: TRBJ2-7; v_call: TRBV29-1; cdr3_aa: SVDHGQGAEQY
j_call: TRBJ2-5; v_call: TRBV7-9; cdr3_aa: ASSLVPEKGMETQY
j_call: TRBJ2-2; v_call: TRBV6-1; cdr3_aa: ASSRKGVGELF
j_call: TRBJ2-7; v_call: TRBV29-1; cdr3_aa: SVVTPQAYEQY
j_call: TRBJ2-1; v_call: TRBV24-1; cdr3_aa: ATSDPTSGRIGEQF
j_call: TRBJ1-3; v_call: TRBV6-1; cdr3_aa: ASTLEGAGNTIY
j_call: TRBJ1-1; v_call: TRBV20-1; cdr3_aa: SASRDRGIEAF
j_call: TRBJ2-7; v_call: TRBV28; cdr3_aa: ASSGGWAGDEQY